The 21 T cell receptor beta chains in this list originate from one sample, sequenced in a study of blood T cells in healthy people across ages. The use of a sample-barcoded 5' primer and a J-beta primer mix characterized a second PCR of roughly 6 to 12 cycles. TCRdb re-called the 5' RACE reads through MiXCR, storing one row per CDR3 protein. Of around 1,000,000 distinct CDR3 sequences detected, around 27% appear once; the ten largest clones hold around 0.75%. This same sample was also part of a study on T cells of mothers and their children.

Sequenced material: blood. The source is a girl aged 2 to 9 in good health.

The V and J genes are TRBV27 and TRBJ1-2; 11 bases match TRBD1. The V gene end was trimmed by 5 bases and the J gene end by 8 bases; junction bases not matched to a gene: 10. This CDR3 spans 15 amino acids. In germline, CDR1 is MNHEY, CDR2 SMNVEV (reference sequence). The CDR3, as DNA: TGTGCCAGCAGTCTCGGACAGGGGGCTTGGAAAGGCTACACCTTC. Translated, it gives CASSLGQGAWKGYTF.

The chain couples TRBV13 to TRBJ2-5; D unresolved. CDR3 length: 15 amino acids. V shed 4 bases and J shed 3 bases, with 15 bases lying between them. CDR1 and CDR2 (germline): PRHDT, FYEKMQ (reference sequence). The CDR3 protein is CASSSQTLGKETQYF. Written as DNA, the CDR3 is TGTGCCAGCAGCTCACAGACTTTAGGAAAAGAGACCCAGTACTTC.

There are a few counts of this clonotype. The chain carries TRBV28 and TRBJ2-7; tentative D call: TRBD2 (6 bases). This CDR3 region has 18 residues. Germline V CDR1 and CDR2: MDHEN, SYDVKM. Trimming removed 5 bases from V and 3 bases from J, with 26 bases in between. CDR3 loop: CASSLYPPVGSGYYEQYF. The CDR3 DNA reads as TGTGCCAGCAGTCTTTACCCTCCGGTGGGAAGCGGGTACTACGAGCAGTACTTC.

The chain uses TRBV20-1 and TRBJ1-4, with D possibly TRBD1 on 6 matching bases. The germline gives CDR1 DFQATT, CDR2 SNEGSKA (reference sequence). CDR3 length: 16 amino acids. Trimming took 6 bases from V and 0 from J, leaving 17 bases between them. CDR3 nucleotide sequence: TGCAGTGCAAGACAGGCTATAGATGCAACTAATGAAAAACTGTTTTTT. Translating it yields CSARQAIDATNEKLFF.

J is TRBJ2-3 and V is TRBV2; 10 nucleotides match TRBD2. Germline lookup yields CDR1 SNHLY and CDR2 FYNNEI. The length of the CDR3 is 16 residues. V gave up 8 bases and J gave up 0 bases; unmatched junction bases: 8. CDR3 region: CASGLAGGLSTDTQYF. CDR3 sequence (DNA): TGTGCCAGCGGTTTAGCGGGGGGTTTAAGCACAGATACGCAGTATTTT.

The chain employs TRBV29-1 and TRBJ1-1; D is perhaps TRBD1 (5 bases). CDR1 is SQVTM, CDR2 ANQGSEA, per germline. The CDR3 has 11 residues. V was shortened by 4 bases and J by 9 bases, with 12 bases between the two germline ends. The CDR3 bases are TGCAGCGTTGTAGGGGCAGGGCAAGCTTTCTTT. Protein product: CSVVGAGQAFF.

This chain connects TRBV5-5 to TRBJ1-3; the D is unclear. Germline V lookup: CDR1 SGHKS, CDR2 YYEKEE (reference sequence). This CDR3 is 14 amino acids long. The V end was cut by 2 bases, the J end by 3 bases, with 9 bases between. The CDR3 spells CASSFLGSGNTIYF. The CDR3 coding sequence is TGTGCCAGCAGCTTTCTGGGCAGTGGAAACACCATATATTTT.

This clonotype was seen many times. One end of the junction is discordant with germline, which a read error may explain. The chain is built from TRBV3-1 and TRBJ2-7; no clear D gene. CDR1 is LGHDT, CDR2 YNNKEL, per germline (reference sequence). This CDR3 is 12 amino acids long. CDR3 amino acids: CASSQGLYEQYF. DNA for the CDR3: TGCGCCAGCAGCCAAGGTTTATACGAGCAGTACTTC.

This clonotype occurred a few times. The chain has TRBV29-1 and TRBJ2-7; D gene unclear. Germline V gene sequence: CDR1 SQVTM, CDR2 ANQGSEA. V was pared by 5 bases and J by 7 bases, with 12 bases between. CDR3 length: 11 residues. The CDR3 reads CSVSLGREQYF. DNA of the CDR3: TGCAGCGTTTCACTGGGCAGAGAGCAGTACTTC.

This clonotype has only a few counts. V usage is TRBV6-5 and J usage is TRBJ1-5; TRBD1 is a possible D gene (5 bases). The CDR3 has 12 amino acids. The V end was cut by 6 bases, the J end by 9 bases, with 12 bases between. Germline V gene lookup returns CDR1 MNHEY and CDR2 SVGAGI. In DNA, the CDR3 is TGTGCCAGCAGGATGCAGGGTGGGCCCCAGCATTTT. Translating it yields CASRMQGGPQHF.

This clonotype was found a few times. CDR3 DNA: TGCAGCGTGGGGGAGCGCTATGGCTACACCTTC. Its translation is CSVGERYGYTF. The chain combines TRBV29-1 with TRBJ1-2, with D maybe TRBD1 (5 bases). CDR3 length equals 11 residues. From germline, CDR1 is SQVTM and CDR2 ANQGSEA. Trimming pared 6 bases from V and 4 bases from J, leaving 9 bases between.

Only a few counts were recorded for this clonotype. This CDR3 is CATGGRNSPLHF. DNA for the CDR3: TGTGCCACCGGAGGCAGAAATTCACCCCTCCACTTT. The chain couples TRBV12-3 or TRBV12-4 to TRBJ1-6; D is unresolved. There are 12 residues in the CDR3. V lost 10 bases to trimming and J lost 7 bases, with 11 bases between them.

The V call is TRBV3-1, the J call TRBJ2-1, with 7 bases that match TRBD2. CDR1 is LGHDT, CDR2 YNNKEL, per germline (reference sequence). The CDR3 loop spans 14 amino acids. V shed 0 bases, J shed 8 bases, and the junction held 4 bases outside the gene matches. CDR3 in DNA: TGTGCCAGCAGCCAAGATTGGGGGAGGGATGAGCAGTTCTTC. Amino acids: CASSQDWGRDEQFF.

The gene calls are TRBV28 and TRBJ2-1; D perhaps matches TRBD1 (6 bases). Looked up from germline, CDR1 is MDHEN and CDR2 is SYDVKM. The ends were cut back, 6 bases at V and 3 bases at J, with 15 bases in the middle. This CDR3 is 15 amino acids long. CDR3 DNA: TGTGCCAGCAGCCCAGGGGTTCGGAACTACAATGAGCAGTTCTTC. Translating gives CASSPGVRNYNEQFF.

This clonotype was seen only a few times. In nucleotides, the CDR3 is TGCAGCGTTGTAGAACCGGGAGAGGCCTACGAGCAGTACTTC. Translating gives CSVVEPGEAYEQYF. This chain uses TRBV29-1 with TRBJ2-7; D may be TRBD2 (6 bases). CDR1 and CDR2 from the germline V gene are SQVTM and ANQGSEA. CDR3 length equals 14 residues. V dropped 4 bases and J dropped 2 bases, with 15 bases sitting between them.

The gene calls are TRBV7-2 and TRBJ2-5, with a possible D match to TRBD1 (6 bases). From germline, CDR1 is SGHTA and CDR2 FQGNSA. V dropped 5 bases and J dropped 0 bases, with 13 bases sitting between them. There are 15 residues in the CDR3. The CDR3: CASSRQGQYQETQYF. In nucleotides, the CDR3 is TGTGCCAGCAGCCGACAAGGACAGTACCAAGAGACCCAGTACTTC.

This clonotype was seen a handful of times. This rearrangement joins TRBV4-1 to TRBJ2-1; unclear D gene. This CDR3 comprises 14 residues. V was cut by 4 bases and J by 5 bases, with 12 bases left in between. The germline gives CDR1 MGHRA, CDR2 YSYEKL. CDR3 region: CASSPPDLDNEQFF. As DNA, the CDR3 is TGCGCCAGCAGCCCGCCTGACCTAGACAATGAGCAGTTCTTC.

This chain uses TRBV28 with TRBJ1-5, with TRBD1 identical over 7 bases. The CDR3 covers 15 residues. V dropped 3 bases and J dropped 6; count of bases not matched to a gene: 8. Germline V gives CDR1 MDHEN, CDR2 SYDVKM. The CDR3 DNA reads as TGTGCCAGCAGTTTTGACAGGGTAGATTCTCAGCCCCAGCATTTT. Translating gives CASSFDRVDSQPQHF.

This clonotype was seen a few times. The chain links TRBV7-2 to TRBJ2-5; 8 bases line up with TRBD2. The germline CDR1 and CDR2 sequences are SGHTA and FQGNSA. The trim removed 1 base at V and 7 bases at J, leaving 8 bases unmatched. CDR3 length: 15 residues. CDR3 loop: CASSLGDLAGGTQYF. The CDR3 bases are TGTGCCAGCAGCTTAGGCGACCTAGCGGGCGGGACCCAGTACTTC.

This clonotype was seen a handful of times. The CDR3 loop reads CASSQLGLAPAETQYF. Here the CDR3 DNA reads TGTGCCAGCAGCCAATTGGGACTAGCGCCCGCAGAGACCCAGTACTTC. The gene calls are TRBV7-2 and TRBJ2-5; TRBD2 agrees at 10 bases. The CDR3 is 16 amino acids. Germline V CDR1 and CDR2: SGHTA, FQGNSA. J lost 4 bases, V lost 5 bases, and 10 bases had no gene match.

The V gene is TRBV6-5, the J gene TRBJ2-6; no firm D call. Trimming removed 3 bases at V and 2 bases at J, with 8 bases between. The CDR3 totals 15 residues. The germline V gene has CDR1 MNHEY and CDR2 SVGAGI. CDR3 nucleotide sequence: TGTGCCAGCAGTTATTCCCCAGCTGGGGCCAACGTCCTGACTTTC. Translated: CASSYSPAGANVLTF.